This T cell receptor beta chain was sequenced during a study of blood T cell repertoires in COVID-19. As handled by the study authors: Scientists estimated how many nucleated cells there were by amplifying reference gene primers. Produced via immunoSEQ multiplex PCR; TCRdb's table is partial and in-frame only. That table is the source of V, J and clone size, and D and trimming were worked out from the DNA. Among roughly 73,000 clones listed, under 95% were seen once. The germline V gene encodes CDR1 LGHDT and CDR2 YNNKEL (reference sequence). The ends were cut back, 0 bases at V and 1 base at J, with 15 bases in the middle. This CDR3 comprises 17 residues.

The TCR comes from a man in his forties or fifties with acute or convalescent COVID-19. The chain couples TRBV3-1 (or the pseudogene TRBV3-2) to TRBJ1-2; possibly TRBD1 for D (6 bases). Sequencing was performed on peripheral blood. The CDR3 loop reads CASSQDITTGLNYGYTF. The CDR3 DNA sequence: TGTGCCAGCAGCCAAGATATAACGACAGGCCTTAACTATGGCTACACCTTC.